This TCR beta chain was sequenced for a study of high-grade serous ovarian cancer treatment subgroups. Findings and limits, study-wide: TCR clonal relatedness correlated positively with neoantigen level. These tumor repertoires lack spatial information from bulk sequencing. Tumors within one patient showed repertoire similarity of roughly 0.1 to 0.85. Only CDR3 was analyzed; CDR1 and CDR2 were not.

The germline V and J ends were trimmed by 1 base and 0 bases, with 9 bases remaining between them. Looked up from germline, CDR1 is MGHRA and CDR2 is YSYEKL. This CDR3 comprises 15 residues. A remark on this clone: Its specificity is not known.

Clones were read by immunoSEQ multiplex PCR, and TCRdb kept only the in-frame ones, dropping some. The data show about 30,000 clones, 84% seen once. Tumor samples were obtained before definitive surgery or chemotherapy. The chain uses TRBV4-1 and TRBJ1-2, with TRBD1 as a possible D gene (5 bases). This receptor was taken from a human donor with high-grade serous ovarian cancer. Sample: tumor tissue. The chain's CDR3 is CASSQVGGANYGYTF. CDR3 bases: TGCGCCAGCAGCCAAGTGGGGGGAGCTAACTATGGCTACACCTTC.